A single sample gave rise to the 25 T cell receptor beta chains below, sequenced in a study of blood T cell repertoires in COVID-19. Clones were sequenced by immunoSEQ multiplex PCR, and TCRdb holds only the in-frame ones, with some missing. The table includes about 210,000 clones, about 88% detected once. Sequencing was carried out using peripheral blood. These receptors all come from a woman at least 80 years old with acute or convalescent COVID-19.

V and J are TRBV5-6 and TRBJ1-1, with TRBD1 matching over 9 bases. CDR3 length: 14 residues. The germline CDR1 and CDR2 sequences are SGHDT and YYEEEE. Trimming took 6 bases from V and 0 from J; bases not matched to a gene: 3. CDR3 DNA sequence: TGTGCCAGCAACTACAGGGGGCTGAACACTGAAGCTTTCTTT. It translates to CASNYRGLNTEAFF. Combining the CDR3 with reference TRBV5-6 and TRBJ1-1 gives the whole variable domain DAGVTQSPTHLIKTRGQQVTLRCSPKSGHDTVSWYQQALGQGPQFIFQYYEEEERQRGNFPDRFSGHQFPNYSSELNVNALLLGDSALYLCASNYRGLNTEAFFGQGTRLTVV.

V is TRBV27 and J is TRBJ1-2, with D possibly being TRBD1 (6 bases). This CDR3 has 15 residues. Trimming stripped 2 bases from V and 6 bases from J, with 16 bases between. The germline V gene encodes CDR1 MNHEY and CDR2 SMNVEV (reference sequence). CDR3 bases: TGTGCCAGCAGTTTAGGAAACAGGGCGAGAGATGGCTACACCTTC. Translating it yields CASSLGNRARDGYTF.

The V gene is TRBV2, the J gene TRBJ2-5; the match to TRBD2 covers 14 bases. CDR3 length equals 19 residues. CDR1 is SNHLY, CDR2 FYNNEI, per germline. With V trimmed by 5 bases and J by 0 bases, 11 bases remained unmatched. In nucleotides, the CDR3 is TGTGCCAGCAGTAAGACTAGCGGGAGGGCCTTAGGGTACCAAGAGACCCAGTACTTC. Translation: CASSKTSGRALGYQETQYF.

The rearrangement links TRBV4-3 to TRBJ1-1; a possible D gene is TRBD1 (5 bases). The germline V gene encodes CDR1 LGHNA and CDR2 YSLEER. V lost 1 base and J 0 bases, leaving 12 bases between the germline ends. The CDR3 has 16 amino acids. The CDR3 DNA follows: TGCGCCAGCAGCCAAGGGACACAGGCCTTGAACACTGAAGCTTTCTTT. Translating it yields CASSQGTQALNTEAFF.

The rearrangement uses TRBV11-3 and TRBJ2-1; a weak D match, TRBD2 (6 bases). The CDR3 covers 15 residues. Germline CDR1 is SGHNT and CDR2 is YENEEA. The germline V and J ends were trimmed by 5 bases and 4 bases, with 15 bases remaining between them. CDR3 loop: CASSMGDSTYNEQFF. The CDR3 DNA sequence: TGTGCCAGCAGCATGGGGGACTCGACATACAATGAGCAGTTCTTC.

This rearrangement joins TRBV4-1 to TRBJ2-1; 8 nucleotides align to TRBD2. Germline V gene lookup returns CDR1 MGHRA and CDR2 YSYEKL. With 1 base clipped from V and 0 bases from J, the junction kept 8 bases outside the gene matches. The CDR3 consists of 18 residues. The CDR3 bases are TGCGCCAGCAGCCAAGGATGGGCGGGAGGAGGCTCCTACAATGAGCAGTTCTTC. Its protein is CASSQGWAGGGSYNEQFF.

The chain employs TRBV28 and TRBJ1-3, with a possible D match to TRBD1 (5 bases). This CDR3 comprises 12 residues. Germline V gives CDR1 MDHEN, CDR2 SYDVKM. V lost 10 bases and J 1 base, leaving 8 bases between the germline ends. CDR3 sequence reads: CAIKGSGNTIYF. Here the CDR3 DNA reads TGTGCCATCAAGGGGTCTGGAAACACCATATATTTT.

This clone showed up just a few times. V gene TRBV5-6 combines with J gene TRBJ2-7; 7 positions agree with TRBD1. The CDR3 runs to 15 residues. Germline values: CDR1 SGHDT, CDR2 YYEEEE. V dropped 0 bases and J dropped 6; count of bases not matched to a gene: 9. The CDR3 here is CASSLVDRVAAEQYF. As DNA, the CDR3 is TGTGCCAGCAGCTTGGTTGACAGGGTAGCCGCCGAGCAGTACTTC.

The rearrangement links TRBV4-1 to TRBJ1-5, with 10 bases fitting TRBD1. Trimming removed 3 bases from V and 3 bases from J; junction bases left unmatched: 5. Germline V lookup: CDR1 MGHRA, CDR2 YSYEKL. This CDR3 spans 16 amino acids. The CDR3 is CASSHLGQGYNQPQHF. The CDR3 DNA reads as TGCGCCAGCAGCCATTTGGGACAGGGGTACAATCAGCCCCAGCATTTT.

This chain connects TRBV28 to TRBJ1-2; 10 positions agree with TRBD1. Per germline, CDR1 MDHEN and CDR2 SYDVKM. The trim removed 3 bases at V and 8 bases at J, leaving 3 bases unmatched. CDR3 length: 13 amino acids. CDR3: CASSLGTGDGYTF. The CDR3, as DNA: TGTGCCAGCAGTTTGGGGACAGGGGACGGCTACACCTTC.

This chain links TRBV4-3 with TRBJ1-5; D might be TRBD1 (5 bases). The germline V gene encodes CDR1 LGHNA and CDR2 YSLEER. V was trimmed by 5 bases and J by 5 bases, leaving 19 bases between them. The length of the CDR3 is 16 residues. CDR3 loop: CASSAGLDSAYQPQHF. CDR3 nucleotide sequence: TGCGCCAGCAGCGCGGGACTCGACAGCGCTTATCAGCCCCAGCATTTT.

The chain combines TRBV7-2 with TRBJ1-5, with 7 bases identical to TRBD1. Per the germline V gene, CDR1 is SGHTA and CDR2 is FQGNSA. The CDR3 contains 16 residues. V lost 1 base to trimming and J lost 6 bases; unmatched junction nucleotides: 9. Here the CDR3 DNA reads TGTGCCAGCAGCTTAGAGACAGGGAATGGCGGTCAGCCCCAGCATTTT. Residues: CASSLETGNGGQPQHF. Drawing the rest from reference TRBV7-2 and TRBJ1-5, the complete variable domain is GAGVSQSPSNKVTEKGKDVELRCDPISGHTALYWYRQSLGQGLEFLIYFQGNSAPDKSGLPSDRFSAERTGGSVSTLTIQRTQQEDSAVYLCASSLETGNGGQPQHFGDGTRLSIL.

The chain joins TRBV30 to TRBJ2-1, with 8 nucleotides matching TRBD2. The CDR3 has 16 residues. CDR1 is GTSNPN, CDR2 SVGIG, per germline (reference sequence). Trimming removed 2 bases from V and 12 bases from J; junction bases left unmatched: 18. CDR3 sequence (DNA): TGTGCCTGGAGTCTGGCGGGCGGGAGGCCTCTCTCGGTGCAGTTCTTC. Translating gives CAWSLAGGRPLSVQFF.

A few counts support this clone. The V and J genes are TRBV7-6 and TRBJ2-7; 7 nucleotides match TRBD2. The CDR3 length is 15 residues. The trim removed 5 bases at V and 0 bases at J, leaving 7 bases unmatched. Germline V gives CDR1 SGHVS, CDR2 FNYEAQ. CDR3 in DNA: TGTGCCAGCAGCCCCCCGCTAGCGGTCTCCTACGAGCAGTACTTC. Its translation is CASSPPLAVSYEQYF. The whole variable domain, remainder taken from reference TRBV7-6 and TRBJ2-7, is GAGVSQSPRYKVTKRGQDVALRCDPISGHVSLYWYRQALGQGPEFLTYFNYEAQQDKSGLPNDRFSAERPEGSISTLTIQRTEQRDSAMYRCASSPPLAVSYEQYFGPGTRLTVT.

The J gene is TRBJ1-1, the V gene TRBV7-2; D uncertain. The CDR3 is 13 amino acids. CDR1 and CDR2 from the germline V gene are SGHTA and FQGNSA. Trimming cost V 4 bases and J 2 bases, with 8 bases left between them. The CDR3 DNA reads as TGTGCCAGCAGCTACGCCAGAAACACTGAAGCTTTCTTT. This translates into CASSYARNTEAFF. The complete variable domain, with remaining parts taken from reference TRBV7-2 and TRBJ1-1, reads GAGVSQSPSNKVTEKGKDVELRCDPISGHTALYWYRQSLGQGLEFLIYFQGNSAPDKSGLPSDRFSAERTGGSVSTLTIQRTQQEDSAVYLCASSYARNTEAFFGQGTRLTVV.

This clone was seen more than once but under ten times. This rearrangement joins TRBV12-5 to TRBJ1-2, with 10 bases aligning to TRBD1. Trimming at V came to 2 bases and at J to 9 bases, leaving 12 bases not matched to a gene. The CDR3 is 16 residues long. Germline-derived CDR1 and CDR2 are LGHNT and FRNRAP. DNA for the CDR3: TGTGCTAGTGGTTTGAGGACAGGGGGGATCATTGGAAGCTACACCTTC. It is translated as CASGLRTGGIIGSYTF.

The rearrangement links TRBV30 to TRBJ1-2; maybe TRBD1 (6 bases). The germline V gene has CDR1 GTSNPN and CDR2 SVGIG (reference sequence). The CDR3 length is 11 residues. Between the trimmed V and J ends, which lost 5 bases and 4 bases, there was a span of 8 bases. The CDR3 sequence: CAWGQFYGYTF. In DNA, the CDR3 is TGTGCCTGGGGACAGTTCTATGGCTACACCTTC. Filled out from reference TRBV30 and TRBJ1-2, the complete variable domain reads SQTIHQWPATLVQPVGSPLSLECTVEGTSNPNLYWYRQAAGRGLQLLFYSVGIGQISSEVPQNLSASRPQDRQFILSSKKLLLSDSGFYLCAWGQFYGYTFGSGTRLTVV.

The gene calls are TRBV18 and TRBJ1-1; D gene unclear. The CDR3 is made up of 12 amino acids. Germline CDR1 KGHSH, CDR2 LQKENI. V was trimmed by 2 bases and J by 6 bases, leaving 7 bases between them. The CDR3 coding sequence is TGTGCCAGCTCACCAGGGAGGTCTGAAGCTTTCTTT. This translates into CASSPGRSEAFF.

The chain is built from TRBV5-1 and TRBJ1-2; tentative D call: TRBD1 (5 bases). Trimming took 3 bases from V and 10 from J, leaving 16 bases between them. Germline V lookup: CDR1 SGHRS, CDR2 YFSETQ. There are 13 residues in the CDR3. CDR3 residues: CASSSQGSLDYTF. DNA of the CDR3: TGCGCCAGCAGCTCCCAGGGAAGTCTCGACTACACCTTC.

CDR3 DNA sequence: TGTGCCAGCTCACTAAAAGGGGTGAGCAATCAGCCCCAGCATTTT. It yields the protein CASSLKGVSNQPQHF. V and J are TRBV18 and TRBJ1-5; maybe TRBD1 (5 bases). Germline loops: CDR1 KGHSH, CDR2 LQKENI. The CDR3 runs to 15 residues. The V end was cut by 4 bases, the J end by 1 base, with 11 bases between.

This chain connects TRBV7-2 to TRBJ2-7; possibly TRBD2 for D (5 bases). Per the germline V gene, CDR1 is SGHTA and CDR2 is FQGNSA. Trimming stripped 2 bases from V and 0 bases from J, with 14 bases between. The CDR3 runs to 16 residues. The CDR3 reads CASSLQAGGSSYEQYF. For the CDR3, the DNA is TGTGCCAGCAGCTTACAGGCGGGCGGCAGCTCCTACGAGCAGTACTTC.

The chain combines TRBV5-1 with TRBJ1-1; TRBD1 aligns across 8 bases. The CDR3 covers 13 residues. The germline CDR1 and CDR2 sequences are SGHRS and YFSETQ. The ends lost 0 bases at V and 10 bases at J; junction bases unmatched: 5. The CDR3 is CASSLGQGSLAFF. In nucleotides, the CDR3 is TGCGCCAGCAGCTTGGGACAGGGGAGTTTAGCTTTCTTT.

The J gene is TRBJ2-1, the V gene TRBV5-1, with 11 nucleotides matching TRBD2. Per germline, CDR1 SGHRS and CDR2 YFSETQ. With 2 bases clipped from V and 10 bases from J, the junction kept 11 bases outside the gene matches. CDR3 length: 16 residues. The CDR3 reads CASSLKLAGEGDEQFF. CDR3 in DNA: TGCGCCAGCAGCTTAAAACTAGCGGGAGAAGGAGACGAGCAGTTCTTC.

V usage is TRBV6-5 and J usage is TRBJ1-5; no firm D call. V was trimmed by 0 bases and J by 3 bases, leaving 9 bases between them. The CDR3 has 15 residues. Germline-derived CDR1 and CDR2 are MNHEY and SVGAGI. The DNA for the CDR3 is TGTGCCAGCAGTTACTCCTACGCTAACAATCAGCCCCAGCATTTT. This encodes CASSYSYANNQPQHF.

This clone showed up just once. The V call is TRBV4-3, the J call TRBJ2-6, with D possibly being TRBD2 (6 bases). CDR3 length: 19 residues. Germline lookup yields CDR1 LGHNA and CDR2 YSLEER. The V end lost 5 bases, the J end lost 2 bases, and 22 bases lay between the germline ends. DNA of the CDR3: TGCGCCAGCAGCGCTCGCGGAGGGGCCGCGGGGACTGGGGCCAACGTCCTGACTTTC. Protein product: CASSARGGAAGTGANVLTF.